A selection of T cell receptor beta chains follows, all from one sample in a study of human thymus T cells. Data came from immunoSEQ multiplex PCR; TCRdb stores just in-frame clones and leaves some out. This table has about 60,000 clones, nearly 95% appearing once. The specimen was blood. These receptors all stem from a boy younger than two with a congenital heart defect but otherwise immunologically healthy. Each CDR3 is given with its conserved first and last residue. A D gene is named only where the DNA matches it firmly. Clone size is not always given. Where it is, it says once, few, many or a class for expanded clones.

V	D	J	length	size	DNA	CDR3
TRBV27	-	TRBJ2-3	14	-	TGTGCCAGCAGCAGACTCCGAACAGGGAAAGTGCAGTATTTT	CASSRLRTGKVQYF
TRBV4-2	TRBD1	TRBJ1-3	17	-	TGTGCCAGCAGCCAAGATGGGACAGGGGGCCCGGGAAACACCATATATTTT	CASSQDGTGGPGNTIYF
TRBV10-3	TRBD2	TRBJ2-1	16	-	TGTGCCATCAGTGCCAGACTAGCGGGGGCCTACAATGAGCAGTTCTTC	CAISARLAGAYNEQFF
TRBV18	-	TRBJ1-1	13	-	TGTGCCAGCTCACCACCGGCGGTCTTCGAAGCTTTCTTT	CASSPPAVFEAFF
TRBV5-1	-	TRBJ2-5	16	-	TGCGCCAGCAGCTTGATACGGGTAGGGGGCCAAGAGACCCAGTACTTC	CASSLIRVGGQETQYF
TRBV5-4	TRBD2	TRBJ2-1	15	-	TGTGCCAGCAGCCCCAGAGCGGGAGGGTACAATGAGCAGTTCTTC	CASSPRAGGYNEQFF
TRBV9	TRBD2	TRBJ2-3	17	-	TGTGCCAGCAGCGTAGGTACAGGGACTAGCGTAGCAGATACGCAGTATTTT	CASSVGTGTSVADTQYF
TRBV5-6	TRBD2	TRBJ2-1	12	-	TGTGCCAGCAGCCCCGGGAGGGATGAGCAGTTCTTC	CASSPGRDEQFF
TRBV2	-	TRBJ2-7	13	-	TGTGCCAGCAGTGAAGCGTACTTTACAGGGTCTTACTTC	CASSEAYFTGSYF
TRBV6-5	-	TRBJ2-6	14	-	TGTGCCAGCACCTCTAGCTCTGGGGCCAACGTCCTGACTTTC	CASTSSSGANVLTF
TRBV27	TRBD2	TRBJ2-7	17	-	TGTGCCAGCAGTCCTTGGAGGCTAGCGGGGCTTTCCTACGAGCAGTACTTC	CASSPWRLAGLSYEQYF
TRBV18	-	TRBJ2-1	14	-	TGTGCCAGCTCACCACCGTCACAGTACAATGAGCAGTTCTTC	CASSPPSQYNEQFF
TRBV5-1	-	TRBJ2-5	14	-	TGCGCCAGCAGCTTGGACAGGCCCCAAGAGACCCAGTACTTC	CASSLDRPQETQYF
TRBV5-4	-	TRBJ1-4	14	-	TGTGCCAGCAGCTCAGGAAAACCAAATGAAAAACTGTTTTTT	CASSSGKPNEKLFF
TRBV28	-	TRBJ1-5	14	-	TGTGCCAGCAGGCCACCGGGGACCAATCAGCCCCAGCATTTT	CASRPPGTNQPQHF
TRBV7-2	-	TRBJ2-3	12	once	TGTGCCAGCAGCCCGAGGGGGGATACGCAGTATTTT	CASSPRGDTQYF
TRBV28	TRBD1	TRBJ1-2	13	-	TGTGCCAGCAGTTTCGGGACAGACTATGGCTACACCTTC	CASSFGTDYGYTF
TRBV19	TRBD2	TRBJ2-3	16	-	TGTGCCAGTAGTGGTCTAGCGGGCCGTAGCACAGATACGCAGTATTTT	CASSGLAGRSTDTQYF
TRBV4-1	TRBD2	TRBJ2-1	16	-	TGCGCCAGCAGCCCTTCCCTAGCGGGGGGGCACAATGAGCAGTTCTTC	CASSPSLAGGHNEQFF
TRBV27	TRBD2	TRBJ2-3	15	-	TGTGCCAGCAGCCTCGGACTAGCGGGGGGGGATACGCAGTATTTT	CASSLGLAGGDTQYF
TRBV9	-	TRBJ2-2	13	-	TGTGCCAGCAGCGTAGTGGGAACCGGGGAGCTGTTTTTT	CASSVVGTGELFF
TRBV7-9	TRBD1	TRBJ2-2	15	few	TGTGCCAGCAGTGACAGGGGGCCGAACACCGGGGAGCTGTTTTTT	CASSDRGPNTGELFF
TRBV19	TRBD1	TRBJ2-5	15	-	TGTGCCAGTATAGGTGACAGGGGGTACCAAGAGACCCAGTACTTC	CASIGDRGYQETQYF
TRBV2	TRBD2	TRBJ2-3	15	-	TGTGCCAGCAGTGAGTCTAGCGGGAGGTTCAGTTCGCAGTATTTT	CASSESSGRFSSQYF
TRBV7-9	-	TRBJ1-2	15	-	TGTGCCAGCACCTTTACCGGCGATTTGCCCTATGGCTACACCTTC	CASTFTGDLPYGYTF
TRBV19	-	TRBJ2-1	16	-	TGTGCCAGTAGTGACCGAGGGGCACCCTCCGGCGTGGAGCAGTTCTTC	CASSDRGAPSGVEQFF
TRBV27	TRBD1	TRBJ1-2	17	-	TGTGCCAGCAGTCAAGGGACAGGGAGACCCGCTAACTATGGCTACACCTTC	CASSQGTGRPANYGYTF
TRBV11-2	TRBD2	TRBJ2-1	18	-	TGTGCCAGCAGCTTCTTACCGGGAGGGTGGTGGTCCTACAATGAGCAGTTCTTC	CASSFLPGGWWSYNEQFF
TRBV6-4	TRBD1	TRBJ1-2	13	-	TGTGCCAGCACCTCAGACAGGGGGGGAGGCTACACCTTC	CASTSDRGGGYTF
TRBV4-2	-	TRBJ1-2	17	-	TGTGCCAGCAGCCTCAGGATGGGGGGAAGGGGGATCTATGGCTACACCTTC	CASSLRMGGRGIYGYTF
TRBV5-6	-	TRBJ2-2	15	-	TGTGCCAGCACCCCCTTCGGGCCTAACACCGGGGAGCTGTTTTTT	CASTPFGPNTGELFF
TRBV4-1	-	TRBJ2-5	15	-	TGCGCCAGCAGCCAATTTGCGGGGAGGCAAGAGACCCAGTACTTC	CASSQFAGRQETQYF
TRBV28	-	TRBJ1-2	12	-	TGTGCCAGCAGCACCGATTCTTATGGCTACACCTTC	CASSTDSYGYTF
TRBV28	-	TRBJ2-7	13	-	TGTGCCAGCAGGCCCGGTGGACTCTACGAGCAGTACTTC	CASRPGGLYEQYF
TRBV5-1	-	TRBJ2-7	14	-	TGCGCCAGCAGCTCCGGGTCCGGGCGGGGCGAGCAGTACTTC	CASSSGSGRGEQYF
TRBV7-9	-	TRBJ2-5	14	-	TGTGCCAGCAGCTTGAATTCGGGGGCAGAGACCCAGTACTTC	CASSLNSGAETQYF
TRBV25-1	-	TRBJ2-5	16	-	TGTGCCAGCAGCTTCGGAGGGACCTCGCCCGAAGAGACCCAGTACTTC	CASSFGGTSPEETQYF